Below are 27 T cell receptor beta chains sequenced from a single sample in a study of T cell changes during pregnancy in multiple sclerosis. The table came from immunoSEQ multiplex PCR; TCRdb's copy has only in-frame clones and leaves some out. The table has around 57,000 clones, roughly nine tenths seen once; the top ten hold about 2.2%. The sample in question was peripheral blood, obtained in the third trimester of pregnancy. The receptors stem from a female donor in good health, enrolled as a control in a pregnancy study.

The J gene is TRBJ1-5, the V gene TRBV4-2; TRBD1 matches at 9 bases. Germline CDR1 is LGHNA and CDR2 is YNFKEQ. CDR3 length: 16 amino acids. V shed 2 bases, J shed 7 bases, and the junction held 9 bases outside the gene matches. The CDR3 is CASSQPTGGRDQPQHF. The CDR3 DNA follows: TGTGCCAGCAGCCAACCAACAGGGGGCAGGGACCAGCCCCAGCATTTT.

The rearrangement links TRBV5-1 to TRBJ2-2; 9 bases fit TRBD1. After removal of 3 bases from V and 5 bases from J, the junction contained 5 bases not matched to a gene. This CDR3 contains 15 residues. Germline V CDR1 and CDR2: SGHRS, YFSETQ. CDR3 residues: CASSSSGTGTGELFF. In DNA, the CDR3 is TGCGCCAGCAGCTCCTCCGGGACAGGGACCGGGGAGCTGTTTTTT.

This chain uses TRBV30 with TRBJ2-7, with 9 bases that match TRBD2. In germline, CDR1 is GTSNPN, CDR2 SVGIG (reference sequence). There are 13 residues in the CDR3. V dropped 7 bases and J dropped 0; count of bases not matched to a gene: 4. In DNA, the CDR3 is TGTGCCTCTGTAGCGGGGGCCTCCTACGAGCAGTACTTC. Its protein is CASVAGASYEQYF.

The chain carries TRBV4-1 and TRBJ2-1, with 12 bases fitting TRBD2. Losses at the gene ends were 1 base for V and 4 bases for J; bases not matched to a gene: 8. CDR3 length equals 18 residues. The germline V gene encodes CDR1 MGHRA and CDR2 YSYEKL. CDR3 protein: CASSQALLAGGQYNEQFF. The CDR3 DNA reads TGCGCCAGCAGCCAAGCTCTACTAGCGGGAGGCCAATACAATGAGCAGTTCTTC.

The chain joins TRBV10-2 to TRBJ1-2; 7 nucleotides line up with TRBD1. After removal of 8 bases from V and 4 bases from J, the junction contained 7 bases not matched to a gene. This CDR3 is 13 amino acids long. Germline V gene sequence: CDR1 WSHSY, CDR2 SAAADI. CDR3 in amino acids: CASGGSGGYGYTF. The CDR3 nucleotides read TGCGCCAGCGGGGGGTCAGGGGGCTATGGCTACACCTTC.

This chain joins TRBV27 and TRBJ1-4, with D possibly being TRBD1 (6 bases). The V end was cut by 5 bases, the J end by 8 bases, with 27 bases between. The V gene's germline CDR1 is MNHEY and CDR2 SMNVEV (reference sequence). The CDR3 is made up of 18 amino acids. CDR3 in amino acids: CASSPYADRWTSGEKLFF. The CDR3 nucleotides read TGTGCCAGCAGTCCGTACGCAGACAGGTGGACTAGTGGGGAAAAACTGTTTTTT.

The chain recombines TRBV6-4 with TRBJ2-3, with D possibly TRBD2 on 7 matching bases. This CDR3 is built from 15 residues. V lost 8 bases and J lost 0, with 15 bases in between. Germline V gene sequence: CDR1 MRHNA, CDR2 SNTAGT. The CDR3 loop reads CASQVRGGSTDTQYF. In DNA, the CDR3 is TGTGCCAGCCAGGTGAGGGGGGGAAGCACAGATACGCAGTATTTT.

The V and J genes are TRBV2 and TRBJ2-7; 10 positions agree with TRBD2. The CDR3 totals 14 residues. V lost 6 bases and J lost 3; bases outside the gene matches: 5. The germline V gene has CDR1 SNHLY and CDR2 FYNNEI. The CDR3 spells CASRQREGRYEQYF. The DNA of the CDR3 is TGTGCCAGCAGGCAGCGGGAGGGCCGCTACGAGCAGTACTTC. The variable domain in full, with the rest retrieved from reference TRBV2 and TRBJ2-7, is EPEVTQTPSHQVTQMGQEVILRCVPISNHLYFYWYRQILGQKVEFLVSFYNNEISEKSEIFDDQFSVERPDGSNFTLKIRSTKLEDSAMYFCASRQREGRYEQYFGPGTRLTVT.

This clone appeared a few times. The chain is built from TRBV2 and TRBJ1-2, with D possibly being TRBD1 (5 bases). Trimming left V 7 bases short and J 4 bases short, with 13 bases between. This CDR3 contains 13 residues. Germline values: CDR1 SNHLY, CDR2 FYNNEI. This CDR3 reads CASNPNRPYGYTF. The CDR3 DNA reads TGTGCCAGCAACCCCAACAGGCCCTATGGCTACACCTTC.

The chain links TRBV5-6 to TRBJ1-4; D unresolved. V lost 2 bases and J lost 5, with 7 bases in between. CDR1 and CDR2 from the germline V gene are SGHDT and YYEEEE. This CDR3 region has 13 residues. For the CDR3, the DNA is TGTGCCAGCAGCTTTGTCATGAATGAAAAACTGTTTTTT. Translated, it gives CASSFVMNEKLFF.

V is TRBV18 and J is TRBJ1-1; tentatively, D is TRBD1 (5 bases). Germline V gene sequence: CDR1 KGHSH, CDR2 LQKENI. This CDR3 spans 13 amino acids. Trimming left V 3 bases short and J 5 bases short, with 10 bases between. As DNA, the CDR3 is TGTGCCAGCTCACCGCAAAGGGGTACTGAAGCTTTCTTT. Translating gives CASSPQRGTEAFF.

The CDR3 sequence is CASSVVGGGEQFF. CDR3 DNA: TGTGCCAGCAGCGTAGTTGGCGGGGGGGAGCAGTTCTTC. The chain joins TRBV9 to TRBJ2-1; 8 bases are shared with TRBD2. V was pared by 0 bases and J by 10 bases, with 3 bases of the junction left unmatched. This CDR3 contains 13 residues. CDR1 SGDLS and CDR2 YYNGEE come from the germline V gene.

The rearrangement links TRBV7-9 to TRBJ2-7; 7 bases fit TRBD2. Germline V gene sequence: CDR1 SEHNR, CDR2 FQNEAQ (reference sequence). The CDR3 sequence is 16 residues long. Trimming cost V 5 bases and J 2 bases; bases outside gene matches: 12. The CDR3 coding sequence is TGTGCCAGCAGCAGTACTAGCGTTGCTTCAACCTACGAGCAGTACTTC. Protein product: CASSSTSVASTYEQYF.

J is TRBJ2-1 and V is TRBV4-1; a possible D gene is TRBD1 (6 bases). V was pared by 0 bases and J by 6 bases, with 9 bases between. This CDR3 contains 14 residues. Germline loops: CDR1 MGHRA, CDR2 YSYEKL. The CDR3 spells CASSQDSGVNEQFF. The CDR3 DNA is TGCGCCAGCAGCCAAGATTCAGGGGTCAATGAGCAGTTCTTC.

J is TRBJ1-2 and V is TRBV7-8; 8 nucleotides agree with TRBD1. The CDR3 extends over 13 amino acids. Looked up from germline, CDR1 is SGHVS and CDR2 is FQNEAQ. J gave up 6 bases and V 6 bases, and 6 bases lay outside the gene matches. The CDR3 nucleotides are TGTGCCAGCAGGATACAGGGGGATGATGGCTACACCTTC. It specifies CASRIQGDDGYTF.

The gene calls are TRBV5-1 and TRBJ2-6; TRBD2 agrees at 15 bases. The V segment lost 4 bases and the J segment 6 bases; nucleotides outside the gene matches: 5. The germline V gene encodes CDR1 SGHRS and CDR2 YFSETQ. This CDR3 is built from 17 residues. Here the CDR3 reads CASSLGLAGGPANVLTF. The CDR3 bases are TGCGCCAGCAGCCTAGGACTAGCGGGAGGGCCGGCCAACGTCCTGACTTTC.

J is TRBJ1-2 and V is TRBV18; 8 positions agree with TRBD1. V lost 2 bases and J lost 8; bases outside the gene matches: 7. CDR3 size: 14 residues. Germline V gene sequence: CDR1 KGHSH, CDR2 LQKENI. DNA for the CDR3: TGTGCCAGCTCACCAACTGACAGGGGAGCCGGCTACACCTTC. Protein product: CASSPTDRGAGYTF.

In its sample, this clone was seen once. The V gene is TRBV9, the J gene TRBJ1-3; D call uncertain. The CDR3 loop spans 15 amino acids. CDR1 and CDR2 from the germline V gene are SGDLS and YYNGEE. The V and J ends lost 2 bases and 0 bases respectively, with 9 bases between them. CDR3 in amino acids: CASSVGEYSGNTIYF. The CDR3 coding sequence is TGTGCCAGCAGCGTGGGCGAATACTCTGGAAACACCATATATTTT.

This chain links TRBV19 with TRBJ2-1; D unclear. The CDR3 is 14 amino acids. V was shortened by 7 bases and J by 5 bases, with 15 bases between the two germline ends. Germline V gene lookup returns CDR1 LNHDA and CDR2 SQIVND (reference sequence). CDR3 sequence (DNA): TGTGCCAGTAACTTTGTGGTAATGGACAATGAGCAGTTCTTC. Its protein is CASNFVVMDNEQFF.

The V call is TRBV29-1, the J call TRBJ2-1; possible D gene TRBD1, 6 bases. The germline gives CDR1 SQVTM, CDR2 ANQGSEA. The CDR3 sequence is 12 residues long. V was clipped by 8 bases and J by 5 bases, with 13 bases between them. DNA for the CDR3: TGCAGCCCAAAGGACAGAAACAATGAGCAGTTCTTC. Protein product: CSPKDRNNEQFF.

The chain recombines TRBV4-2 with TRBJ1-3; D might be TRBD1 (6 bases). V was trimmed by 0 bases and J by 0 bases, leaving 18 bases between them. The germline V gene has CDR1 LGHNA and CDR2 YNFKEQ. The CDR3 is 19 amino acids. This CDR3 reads CASSQDLKGGGTSGNTIYF. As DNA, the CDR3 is TGTGCCAGCAGCCAAGATCTTAAAGGTGGGGGCACCTCTGGAAACACCATATATTTT.

The CDR3 sequence is CASSPRPAGAPYEQYF. The CDR3 coding sequence is TGCGCCAGCAGCCCGAGGCCGGCGGGAGCTCCCTACGAGCAGTACTTC. The chain uses TRBV5-1 and TRBJ2-7, with 7 bases fitting TRBD2. Trimming removed 4 bases from V and 2 bases from J; junction bases left unmatched: 12. CDR3 length: 16 amino acids. The germline gives CDR1 SGHRS, CDR2 YFSETQ.

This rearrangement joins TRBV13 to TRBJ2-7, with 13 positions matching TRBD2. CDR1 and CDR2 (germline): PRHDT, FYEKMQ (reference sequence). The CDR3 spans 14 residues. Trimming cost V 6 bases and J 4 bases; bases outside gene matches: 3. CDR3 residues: CASRWTSGSYEQYF. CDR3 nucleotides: TGTGCCAGCAGATGGACTAGCGGGAGTTACGAGCAGTACTTC.

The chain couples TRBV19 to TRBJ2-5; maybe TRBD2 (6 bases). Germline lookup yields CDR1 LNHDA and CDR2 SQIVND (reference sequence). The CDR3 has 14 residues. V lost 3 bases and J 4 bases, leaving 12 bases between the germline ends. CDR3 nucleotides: TGTGCCAGTAGTATTGGGGGGAACCCAGAGACCCAGTACTTC. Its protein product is CASSIGGNPETQYF.

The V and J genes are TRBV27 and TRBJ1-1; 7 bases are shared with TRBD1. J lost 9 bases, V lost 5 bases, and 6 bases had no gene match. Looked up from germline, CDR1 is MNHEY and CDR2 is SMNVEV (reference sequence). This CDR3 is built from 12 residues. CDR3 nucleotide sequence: TGTGCCAGCAGTCTATTGACAGGGCAAGCTTTCTTT. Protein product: CASSLLTGQAFF.

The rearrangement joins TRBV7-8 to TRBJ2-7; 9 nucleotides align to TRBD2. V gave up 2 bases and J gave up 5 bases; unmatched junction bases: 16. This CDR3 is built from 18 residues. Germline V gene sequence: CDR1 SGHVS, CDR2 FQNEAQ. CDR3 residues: CASSLFGRLAARRNEQYF. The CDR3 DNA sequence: TGTGCCAGCAGCTTATTTGGGAGACTAGCGGCTAGACGGAACGAGCAGTACTTC.

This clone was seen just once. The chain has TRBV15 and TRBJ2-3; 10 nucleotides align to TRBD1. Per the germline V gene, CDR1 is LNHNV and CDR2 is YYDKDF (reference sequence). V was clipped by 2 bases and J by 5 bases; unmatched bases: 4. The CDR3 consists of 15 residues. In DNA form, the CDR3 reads TGTGCCACCAGCAGACGACAGGGGGCAGTAGATACGCAGTATTTT. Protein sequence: CATSRRQGAVDTQYF. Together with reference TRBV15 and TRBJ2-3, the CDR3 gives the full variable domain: DAMVIQNPRYQVTQFGKPVTLSCSQTLNHNVMYWYQQKSSQAPKLLFHYYDKDFNNEADTPDNFQSRRPNTSFCFLDIRSPGLGDTAMYLCATSRRQGAVDTQYFGPGTRLTVL.